Shown below are 26 T cell receptor beta chains from a single sample sequenced in a study of beta chain features in type 1 diabetes. Expressed TCRB transcripts were sequenced, since all the RNA that had been isolated was reverse transcribed. The method was immunoSEQ multiplex PCR; TCRdb's version includes in-frame clones alone and lacks a portion of them. The table has 150,000 to 180,000 clones, approximately 10% seen once. The sequencing sample was made of central memory CD4+ T cells from blood. These receptors all come from a young man in good health.

This clone was observed a few times. The genes are TRBV28 and TRBJ2-2; TRBD2 matches at 8 bases. From germline, CDR1 is MDHEN and CDR2 SYDVKM. Germline trimming cut 6 bases from V and 5 bases from J; bases unmatched to any gene: 8. This CDR3 has 15 amino acids. As DNA, the CDR3 is TGTGCCAGCAGGCTCCCAGTAGCGGGAACCGGGGAGCTGTTTTTT. Amino acids: CASRLPVAGTGELFF. The full variable domain, its missing parts supplied by reference TRBV28 and TRBJ2-2, is DVKVTQSSRYLVKRTGEKVFLECVQDMDHENMFWYRQDPGLGLRLIYFSYDVKMKEKGDIPEGYSVSREKKERFSLILESASTNQTSMYLCASRLPVAGTGELFFGEGSRLTVL.

This clone was picked up a small number of times. The chain has TRBV5-6 and TRBJ1-1; tentative D call: TRBD1 (5 bases). Germline CDR1 reads SGHDT; CDR2 reads YYEEEE. Between the trimmed V and J ends, which lost 5 bases and 8 bases, there was a span of 19 bases. The CDR3 sequence is 14 residues long. The DNA of the CDR3 is TGTGCCAGCAGATCCCGGACACGGAGACTCGAAGCTTTCTTT. The encoded protein is CASRSRTRRLEAFF.

The rearrangement joins TRBV19 to TRBJ2-5; D is undetermined. Trimming cost V 0 bases and J 4 bases, with 12 bases left between them. The CDR3 has 15 residues. Germline values: CDR1 LNHDA, CDR2 SQIVND (reference sequence). The CDR3 protein is CASSIDRGRRETQYF. CDR3 in DNA: TGTGCCAGTAGTATAGATCGCGGTAGGAGAGAGACCCAGTACTTC. The full variable domain, with the rest looked up from reference TRBV19 and TRBJ2-5, is DGGITQSPKYLFRKEGQNVTLSCEQNLNHDAMYWYRQDPGQGLRLIYYSQIVNDFQKGDIAEGYSVSREKKESFPLTVTSAQKNPTAFYLCASSIDRGRRETQYFGPGTRLLVL.

This clone has just a few counts. Here the CDR3 reads CAWMWNMNTEAFF. The CDR3 DNA reads TGTGCCTGGATGTGGAATATGAACACTGAAGCTTTCTTT. V gene TRBV30 combines with J gene TRBJ1-1; D gene unclear. Germline CDR1 GTSNPN, CDR2 SVGIG (reference sequence). V was shortened by 4 bases and J by 0 bases, with 9 bases between the two germline ends. CDR3 length equals 13 residues.

This clone appeared a few times. This chain uses TRBV6-5 with TRBJ2-3; D is possibly TRBD2 (6 bases). The CDR3 runs 15 residues. Germline V gives CDR1 MNHEY, CDR2 SVGAGI. The ends were cut back, 2 bases at V and 6 bases at J, with 15 bases in the middle. For the CDR3, the DNA is TGTGCCAGCAGTTACCGGGGGAAGGCCCGGGATACGCAGTATTTT. Translating gives CASSYRGKARDTQYF.

The chain couples TRBV4-3 to TRBJ2-3, with TRBD2 identical over 11 bases. Losses at the gene ends were 1 base for V and 6 bases for J; bases not matched to a gene: 9. CDR1 is LGHNA, CDR2 YSLEER, per germline. CDR3 size: 17 residues. The DNA of the CDR3 is TGCGCCAGCAGCCAAGGAGTGGAGGGACTAGCGGCCGATACGCAGTATTTT. It specifies CASSQGVEGLAADTQYF.

A few counts support this clone. The chain couples TRBV7-3 to TRBJ2-1; 7 positions agree with TRBD2. From germline, CDR1 is SGHTA and CDR2 FQGTGA. The junction had 4 bases not matched to a gene; V was cut back by 2 bases and J by 6 bases. CDR3 length: 14 residues. The CDR3 DNA reads TGTGCCAGCAGCTTAGACCGGGGGGTCAATGAGCAGTTCTTC. Its protein product is CASSLDRGVNEQFF.

This chain uses TRBV18 with TRBJ2-1; tentative D call: TRBD1 (5 bases). This CDR3 comprises 12 residues. Germline CDR1 is KGHSH and CDR2 is LQKENI. V was trimmed by 4 bases and J by 7 bases, leaving 8 bases between them. The CDR3 coding sequence is TGTGCCAGCTCACTCAACAGGAATGAGCAGTTCTTC. This gives the protein CASSLNRNEQFF. The full variable domain, rest sourced from reference TRBV18 and TRBJ2-1, is NAGVMQNPRHLVRRRGQEARLRCSPMKGHSHVYWYRQLPEEGLKFMVYLQKENIIDESGMPKERFSAEFPKEGPSILRIQQVVRGDSAAYFCASSLNRNEQFFGPGTRLTVL.

The chain has TRBV29-1 and TRBJ2-5; a possible D gene is TRBD2 (6 bases). This CDR3 spans 12 amino acids. Germline lookup yields CDR1 SQVTM and CDR2 ANQGSEA. Trimming took 6 bases from V and 2 from J, leaving 10 bases between them. CDR3: CSVRAGQETQYF. DNA of the CDR3: TGCAGCGTCCGGGCGGGGCAAGAGACCCAGTACTTC.

J is TRBJ2-5 and V is TRBV27; D unresolved. The CDR3 length is 14 residues. The ends were cut back, 4 bases at V and 2 bases at J, with 11 bases in the middle. The germline V gene has CDR1 MNHEY and CDR2 SMNVEV (reference sequence). Written as DNA, the CDR3 is TGTGCCAGCAGTTCTAATACCGGACAAGAGACCCAGTACTTC. Its translation: CASSSNTGQETQYF.

The CDR3 sequence is CASSESYRGPYEQYF. The CDR3 DNA follows: TGTGCCAGCAGTGAGTCATACAGGGGGCCCTACGAGCAGTACTTC. This chain joins TRBV2 and TRBJ2-7, with 9 bases fitting TRBD1. The CDR3 totals 15 residues. Germline-derived CDR1 and CDR2 are SNHLY and FYNNEI. Germline trimming cut 3 bases from V and 2 bases from J; bases unmatched to any gene: 5.

Ten or more counts support this clone. This sequence joins TRBV28 and TRBJ2-2; perhaps D is TRBD1 or TRBD2 (6 bases each). Trimming took 1 base from V and 7 from J, leaving 13 bases between them. The CDR3 extends over 15 amino acids. Germline loops: CDR1 MDHEN, CDR2 SYDVKM. The CDR3 DNA reads as TGTGCCAGCAGTTTATCCGGGGGCTCCAACGGGGAGCTGTTTTTT. Protein product: CASSLSGGSNGELFF.

V and J are TRBV27 and TRBJ2-3, with TRBD2 identical over 9 bases. V dropped 5 bases and J dropped 3; count of bases not matched to a gene: 9. CDR1 is MNHEY, CDR2 SMNVEV, per germline (reference sequence). CDR3 size: 16 residues. CDR3 bases: TGTGCCAGCAGTCCGGCGGGGGGGGCGCAGACAGATACGCAGTATTTT. Its translation is CASSPAGGAQTDTQYF.

The rearrangement uses TRBV5-6 and TRBJ2-4, with D hard to call. Trimming removed 0 bases at V and 0 bases at J, with 7 bases between. This CDR3 is 15 amino acids long. Germline lookup yields CDR1 SGHDT and CDR2 YYEEEE. This chain's CDR3 is CASSLGLVAKNIQYF. The CDR3 DNA sequence: TGTGCCAGCAGCTTGGGGCTTGTAGCCAAAAACATTCAGTACTTC.

This clone was picked up a small number of times. The gene calls are TRBV27 and TRBJ2-4; D is perhaps TRBD2 (5 bases). Germline V CDR1 and CDR2: MNHEY, SMNVEV (reference sequence). V was cut by 5 bases and J by 0 bases, with 11 bases left in between. This CDR3 has 15 amino acids. The CDR3 region has the DNA TGTGCCAGCAGTCCCCTAGCACTAGCCAAAAACATTCAGTACTTC. It is translated as CASSPLALAKNIQYF.

The rearrangement uses TRBV5-1 and TRBJ1-4, with no clear D. The CDR3 is 14 residues long. V lost 7 bases, J lost 2 bases, and 12 bases lay in between. Germline loops: CDR1 SGHRS, CDR2 YFSETQ. The CDR3 reads CASRMGYTNEKLFF. Written as DNA, the CDR3 is TGCGCCAGCCGGATGGGTTACACTAATGAAAAACTGTTTTTT. Together with reference TRBV5-1 and TRBJ1-4, the CDR3 gives the full variable domain: KAGVTQTPRYLIKTRGQQVTLSCSPISGHRSVSWYQQTPGQGLQFLFEYFSETQRNKGNFPGRFSGRQFSNSRSEMNVSTLELGDSALYLCASRMGYTNEKLFFGSGTQLSVL.

The chain joins TRBV7-9 to TRBJ1-1; D gene unclear. From germline, CDR1 is SEHNR and CDR2 FQNEAQ (reference sequence). This CDR3 region has 12 residues. Trimming left V 3 bases short and J 5 bases short, with 7 bases between. In DNA, the CDR3 is TGTGCCAGCAGCTTGGGGAGGACTGAAGCTTTCTTT. Translating it yields CASSLGRTEAFF.

Only a few counts were recorded for this clone. The chain joins TRBV10-3 to TRBJ2-7, with TRBD2 matching 11 bases. This CDR3 has 15 amino acids. After removal of 0 bases from V and 7 bases from J, the junction contained 5 bases not matched to a gene. Per the germline V gene, CDR1 is ENHRY and CDR2 is SYGVKD. DNA of the CDR3: TGTGCCATCAGTGAGTCGACTAGCGGGGTGCAGGAGCAGTACTTC. It encodes CAISESTSGVQEQYF.

This clone was seen a handful of times. The gene calls are TRBV29-1 and TRBJ1-2; 9 bases align to TRBD1. CDR1 is SQVTM and CDR2 is ANQGSEA in the germline V gene. The CDR3 covers 12 residues. V lost 6 bases to trimming and J lost 4 bases; unmatched junction nucleotides: 3. CDR3 DNA: TGCAGCGTCGCGACAGGGGGCTATGGCTACACCTTC. It yields the protein CSVATGGYGYTF.

V gene TRBV11-1 combines with J gene TRBJ2-1, with TRBD2 matching over 9 bases. The CDR3 has 15 amino acids. The V gene end was trimmed by 5 bases and the J gene end by 9 bases; junction bases not matched to a gene: 11. Germline V lookup: CDR1 SGHAT, CDR2 FQDESV (reference sequence). The CDR3 sequence: CASSRRLADDPEQFF. The CDR3 DNA reads as TGTGCCAGCAGCCGCCGACTAGCGGACGATCCTGAGCAGTTCTTC.

On this clone itself: A read error likely explains this, since a far larger clone differs by one base. The chain joins TRBV7-9 to TRBJ2-6; D possibly corresponds to TRBD2 (5 bases). With 6 bases removed from V and 2 bases from J, the gap between germline ends came to 11 bases. The germline CDR1 and CDR2 sequences are SEHNR and FQNEAQ (reference sequence). The CDR3 has 15 residues. The DNA of the CDR3 is TGTGCCAGCAGGCCCGGGGATGCTGGGGCCAACGTCCTGACTTTC. The encoded protein is CASRPGDAGANVLTF.

This chain joins TRBV4-3 and TRBJ2-6, with no clear D. The ends were cut back, 0 bases at V and 0 bases at J, with 9 bases in the middle. CDR1 and CDR2 from the germline V gene are LGHNA and YSLEER. CDR3 length: 17 amino acids. CDR3 bases: TGCGCCAGCAGCCAAGATTTAGGCCGCTCTGGGGCCAACGTCCTGACTTTC. Translating it yields CASSQDLGRSGANVLTF.

This chain connects TRBV5-1 to TRBJ1-5; no firm D call. The length of the CDR3 is 12 residues. V shed 5 bases and J shed 9 bases, with 12 bases lying between them. Germline lookup yields CDR1 SGHRS and CDR2 YFSETQ. CDR3 nucleotides: TGCGCCAGCAGACAACCTCATCTGCCCCAGCATTTT. This sequence encodes CASRQPHLPQHF.

The rearrangement joins TRBV7-9 to TRBJ1-1; D gene unclear. This CDR3 spans 14 amino acids. Germline-derived CDR1 and CDR2 are SEHNR and FQNEAQ (reference sequence). The V end was cut by 2 bases, the J end by 3 bases, with 10 bases between. CDR3 bases: TGTGCCAGCAGCTTAACTGGTAGGGACACTGAAGCTTTCTTT. This sequence encodes CASSLTGRDTEAFF.

This clone has only a few counts. The rearrangement uses TRBV4-3 and TRBJ2-5; 9 bases line up with TRBD2. The CDR3 is 15 amino acids. After removal of 1 base from V and 5 bases from J, the junction contained 5 bases not matched to a gene. Germline values: CDR1 LGHNA, CDR2 YSLEER. CDR3: CASSQGLAGWETQYF. The CDR3 DNA follows: TGCGCCAGCAGCCAAGGTCTAGCGGGATGGGAGACCCAGTACTTC.

Regarding this clone: Different DNA sequences within this sample yield the same CDR3. The rearrangement joins TRBV29-1 to TRBJ2-7; D is possibly TRBD2 (6 bases). The CDR3 is 13 residues long. Germline V gives CDR1 SQVTM, CDR2 ANQGSEA. Trimming removed 6 bases at V and 2 bases at J, with 14 bases between. The CDR3 loop reads CSVGGNRPYEQYF. As DNA, the CDR3 is TGCAGCGTGGGGGGTAACCGTCCCTACGAGCAGTACTTC.